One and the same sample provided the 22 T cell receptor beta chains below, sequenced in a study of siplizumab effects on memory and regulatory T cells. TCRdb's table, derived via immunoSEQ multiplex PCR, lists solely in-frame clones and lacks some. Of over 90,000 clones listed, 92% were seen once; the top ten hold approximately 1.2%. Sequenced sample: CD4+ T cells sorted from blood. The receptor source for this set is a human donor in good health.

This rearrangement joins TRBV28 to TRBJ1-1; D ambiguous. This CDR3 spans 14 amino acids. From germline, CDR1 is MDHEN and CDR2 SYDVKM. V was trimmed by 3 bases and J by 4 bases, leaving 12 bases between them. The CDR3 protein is CASSFPSRTTEAFF. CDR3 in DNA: TGTGCCAGCAGTTTCCCGAGTAGGACCACTGAAGCTTTCTTT. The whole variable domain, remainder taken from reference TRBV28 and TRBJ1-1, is DVKVTQSSRYLVKRTGEKVFLECVQDMDHENMFWYRQDPGLGLRLIYFSYDVKMKEKGDIPEGYSVSREKKERFSLILESASTNQTSMYLCASSFPSRTTEAFFGQGTRLTVV.

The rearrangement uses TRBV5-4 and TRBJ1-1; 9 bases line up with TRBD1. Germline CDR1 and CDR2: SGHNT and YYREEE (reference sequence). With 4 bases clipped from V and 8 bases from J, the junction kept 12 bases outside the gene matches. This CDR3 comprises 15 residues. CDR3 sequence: CASSLPGQGEKEAFF. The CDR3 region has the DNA TGTGCCAGCAGCCTGCCGGGACAGGGTGAGAAAGAAGCTTTCTTT. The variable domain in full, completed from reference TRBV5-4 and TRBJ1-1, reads ETGVTQSPTHLIKTRGQQVTLRCSSQSGHNTVSWYQQALGQGPQFIFQYYREEENGRGNFPPRFSGLQFPNYSSELNVNALELDDSALYLCASSLPGQGEKEAFFGQGTRLTVV.

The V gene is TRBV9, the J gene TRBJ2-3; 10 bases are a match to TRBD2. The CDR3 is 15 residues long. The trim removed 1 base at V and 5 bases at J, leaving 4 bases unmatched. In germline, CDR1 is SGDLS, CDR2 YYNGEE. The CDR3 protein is CASSVLAGDRDTQYF. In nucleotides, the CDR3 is TGTGCCAGCAGCGTACTAGCGGGAGATAGAGATACGCAGTATTTT.

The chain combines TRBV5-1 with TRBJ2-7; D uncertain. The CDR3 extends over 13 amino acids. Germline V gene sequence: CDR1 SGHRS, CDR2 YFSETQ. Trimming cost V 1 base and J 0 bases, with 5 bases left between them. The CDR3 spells CASSLLSSYEQYF. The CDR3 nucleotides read TGCGCCAGCAGCTTGCTCTCCTCCTACGAGCAGTACTTC.

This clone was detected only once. The CDR3 DNA follows: TGTGCCAGCAGTGAAATGGGGTCGGTCGGGTCACCCCTCCACTTT. The encoded protein is CASSEMGSVGSPLHF. V gene TRBV2 combines with J gene TRBJ1-6; D gene unclear. The CDR3 is 15 residues long. From germline, CDR1 is SNHLY and CDR2 FYNNEI. Trimming removed 2 bases from V and 10 bases from J, with 15 bases in between.

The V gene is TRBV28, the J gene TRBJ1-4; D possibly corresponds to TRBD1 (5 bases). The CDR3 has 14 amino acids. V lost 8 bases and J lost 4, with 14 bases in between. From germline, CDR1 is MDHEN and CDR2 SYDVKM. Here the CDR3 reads CASLGPVGNEKLFF. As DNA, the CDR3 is TGTGCCAGCTTGGGGCCGGTTGGTAATGAAAAACTGTTTTTT.

The CDR3 spells CASSFQGFHNEQFF. CDR3 in DNA: TGTGCCAGCAGCTTTCAGGGTTTCCACAATGAGCAGTTCTTC. V and J are TRBV5-4 and TRBJ2-1; possible D gene TRBD1, 5 bases. Germline-derived CDR1 and CDR2 are SGHNT and YYREEE (reference sequence). Between the trimmed V and J ends, which lost 2 bases and 5 bases, there was a span of 11 bases. This CDR3 has 14 amino acids.

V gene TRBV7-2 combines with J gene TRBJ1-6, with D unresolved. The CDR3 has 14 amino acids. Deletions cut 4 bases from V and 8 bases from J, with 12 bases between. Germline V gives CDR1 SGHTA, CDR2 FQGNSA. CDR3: CASSSRWMDSPLHF. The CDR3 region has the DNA TGTGCCAGCAGCTCCCGATGGATGGATTCACCCCTCCACTTT.

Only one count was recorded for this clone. CDR3: CAWNTGGVHEQYF. The CDR3 DNA follows: TGTGCCTGGAACACAGGGGGCGTCCACGAGCAGTACTTC. The chain couples TRBV30 to TRBJ2-7; 9 bases align to TRBD1. J lost 5 bases, V lost 4 bases, and 6 bases had no gene match. This CDR3 has 13 amino acids. Germline V gene sequence: CDR1 GTSNPN, CDR2 SVGIG (reference sequence). The variable domain in full, with the rest retrieved from reference TRBV30 and TRBJ2-7, is SQTIHQWPATLVQPVGSPLSLECTVEGTSNPNLYWYRQAAGRGLQLLFYSVGIGQISSEVPQNLSASRPQDRQFILSSKKLLLSDSGFYLCAWNTGGVHEQYFGPGTRLTVT.

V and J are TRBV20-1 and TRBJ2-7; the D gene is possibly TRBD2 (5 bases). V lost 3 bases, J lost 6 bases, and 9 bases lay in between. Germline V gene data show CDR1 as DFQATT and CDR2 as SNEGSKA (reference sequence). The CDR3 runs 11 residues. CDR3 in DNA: TGCAGTGCTAGGCCAGAGGGCGAGCAGTACTTC. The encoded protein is CSARPEGEQYF.

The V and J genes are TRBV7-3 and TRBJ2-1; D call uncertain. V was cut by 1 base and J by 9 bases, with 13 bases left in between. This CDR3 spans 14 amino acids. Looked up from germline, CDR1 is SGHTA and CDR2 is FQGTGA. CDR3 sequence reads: CASSLNLGFGEQFF. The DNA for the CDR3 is TGTGCCAGCAGCTTAAATCTCGGGTTCGGTGAGCAGTTCTTC.

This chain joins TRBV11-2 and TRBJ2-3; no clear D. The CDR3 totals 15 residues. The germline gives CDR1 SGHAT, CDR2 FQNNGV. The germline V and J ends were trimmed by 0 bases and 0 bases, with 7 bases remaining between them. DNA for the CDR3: TGTGCCAGCAGCTTAGACAGAGCTAGCACAGATACGCAGTATTTT. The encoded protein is CASSLDRASTDTQYF.

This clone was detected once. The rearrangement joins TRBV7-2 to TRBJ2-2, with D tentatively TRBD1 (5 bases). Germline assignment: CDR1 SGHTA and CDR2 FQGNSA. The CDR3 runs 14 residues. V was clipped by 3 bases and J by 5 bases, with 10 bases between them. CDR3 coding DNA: TGTGCCAGCAGCTTTTCAAAGGGGACCGGGGAGCTGTTTTTT. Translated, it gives CASSFSKGTGELFF.

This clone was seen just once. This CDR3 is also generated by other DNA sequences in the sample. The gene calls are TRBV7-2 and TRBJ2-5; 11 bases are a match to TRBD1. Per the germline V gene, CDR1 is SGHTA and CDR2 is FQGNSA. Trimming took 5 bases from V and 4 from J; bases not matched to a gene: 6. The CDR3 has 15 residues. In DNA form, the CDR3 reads TGTGCCAGCAGCCCGGACAGGGGGCGCGGAGAGACCCAGTACTTC. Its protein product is CASSPDRGRGETQYF.

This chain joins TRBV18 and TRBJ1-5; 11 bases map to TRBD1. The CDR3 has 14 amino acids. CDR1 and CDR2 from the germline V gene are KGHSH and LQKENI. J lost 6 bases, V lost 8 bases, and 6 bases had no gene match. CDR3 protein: CASTQGQGAQPQHF. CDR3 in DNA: TGTGCCAGCACCCAAGGACAGGGGGCTCAGCCCCAGCATTTT.

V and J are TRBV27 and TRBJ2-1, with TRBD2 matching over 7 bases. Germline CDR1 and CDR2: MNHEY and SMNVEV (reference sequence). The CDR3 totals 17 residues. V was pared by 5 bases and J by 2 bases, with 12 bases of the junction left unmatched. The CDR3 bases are TGTGCCAGCAGTCCGAGAGTCCGGGACTATCCCTACAATGAGCAGTTCTTC. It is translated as CASSPRVRDYPYNEQFF.

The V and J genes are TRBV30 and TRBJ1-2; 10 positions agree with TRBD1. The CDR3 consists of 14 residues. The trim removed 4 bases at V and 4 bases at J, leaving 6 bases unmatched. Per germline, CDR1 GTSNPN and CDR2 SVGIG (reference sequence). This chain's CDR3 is CAWIRDRGIYGYTF. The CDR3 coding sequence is TGTGCCTGGATCCGGGACAGGGGTATCTATGGCTACACCTTC.

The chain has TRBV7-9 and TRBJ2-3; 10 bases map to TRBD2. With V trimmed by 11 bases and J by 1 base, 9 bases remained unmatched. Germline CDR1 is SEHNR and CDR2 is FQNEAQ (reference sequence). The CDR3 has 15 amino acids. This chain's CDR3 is CALRPSGGGTDTQYF. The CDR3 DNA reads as TGTGCCTTACGGCCTAGCGGGGGAGGCACAGATACGCAGTATTTT.

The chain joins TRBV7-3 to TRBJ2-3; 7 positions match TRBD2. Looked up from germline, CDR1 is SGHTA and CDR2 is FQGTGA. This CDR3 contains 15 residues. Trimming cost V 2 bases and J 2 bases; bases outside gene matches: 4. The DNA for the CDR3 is TGTGCCAGCAGCTTAGGGGGGGATGTCACAGATACGCAGTATTTT. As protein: CASSLGGDVTDTQYF.

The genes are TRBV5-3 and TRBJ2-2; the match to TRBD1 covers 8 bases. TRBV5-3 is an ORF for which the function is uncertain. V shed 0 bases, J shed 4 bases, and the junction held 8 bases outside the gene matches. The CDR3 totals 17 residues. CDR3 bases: TGTGCCAGAAGCTTGGTGGCCATACAGGGGGTCACCGGGGAGCTGTTTTTT. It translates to CARSLVAIQGVTGELFF.

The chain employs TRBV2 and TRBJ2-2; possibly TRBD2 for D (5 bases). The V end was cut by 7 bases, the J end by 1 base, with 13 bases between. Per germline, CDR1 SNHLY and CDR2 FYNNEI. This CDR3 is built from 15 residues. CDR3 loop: CASTRRNLNTGELFF. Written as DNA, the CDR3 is TGTGCCAGCACAAGGAGGAACCTGAACACCGGGGAGCTGTTTTTT.

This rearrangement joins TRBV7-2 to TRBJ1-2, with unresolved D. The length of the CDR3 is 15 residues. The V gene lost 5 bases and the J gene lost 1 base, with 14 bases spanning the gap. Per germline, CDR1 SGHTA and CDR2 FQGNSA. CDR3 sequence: CASSPNPAINYGYTF. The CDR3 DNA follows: TGTGCCAGCAGCCCAAACCCGGCTATTAACTATGGCTACACCTTC.